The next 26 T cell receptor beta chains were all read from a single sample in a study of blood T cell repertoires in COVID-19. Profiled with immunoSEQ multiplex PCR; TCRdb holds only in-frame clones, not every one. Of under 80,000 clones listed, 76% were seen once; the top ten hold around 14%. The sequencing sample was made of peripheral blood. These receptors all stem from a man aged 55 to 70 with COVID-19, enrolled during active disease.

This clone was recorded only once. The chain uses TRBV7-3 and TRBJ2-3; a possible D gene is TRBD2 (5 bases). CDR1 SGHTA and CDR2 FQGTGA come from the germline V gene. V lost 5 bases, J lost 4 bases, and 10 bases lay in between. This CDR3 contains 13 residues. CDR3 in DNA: TGTGCCAGCAGCGACCTCGGGGCAGATACGCAGTATTTT. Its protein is CASSDLGADTQYF.

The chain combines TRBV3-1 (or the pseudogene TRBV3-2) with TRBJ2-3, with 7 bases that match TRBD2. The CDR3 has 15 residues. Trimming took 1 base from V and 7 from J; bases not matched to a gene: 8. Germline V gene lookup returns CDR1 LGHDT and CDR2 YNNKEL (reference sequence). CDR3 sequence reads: CASSQGGGRVHTQYF. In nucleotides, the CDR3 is TGTGCCAGCAGCCAAGGGGGCGGGAGAGTCCATACGCAGTATTTT.

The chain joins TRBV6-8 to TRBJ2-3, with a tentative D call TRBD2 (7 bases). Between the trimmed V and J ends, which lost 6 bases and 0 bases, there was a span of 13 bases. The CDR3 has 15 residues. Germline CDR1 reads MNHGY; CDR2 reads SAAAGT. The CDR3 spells CASSSGGPSTDTQYF. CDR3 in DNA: TGTGCCAGCAGCTCGGGGGGCCCTAGCACAGATACGCAGTATTTT.

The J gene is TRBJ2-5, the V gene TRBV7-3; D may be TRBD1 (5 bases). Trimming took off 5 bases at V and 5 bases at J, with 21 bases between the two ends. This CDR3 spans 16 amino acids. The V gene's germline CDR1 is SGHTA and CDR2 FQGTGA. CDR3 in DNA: TGTGCCAGCAGCCTCTTGGGGCGTGGGTCTGTGGAGACCCAGTACTTC. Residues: CASSLLGRGSVETQYF.

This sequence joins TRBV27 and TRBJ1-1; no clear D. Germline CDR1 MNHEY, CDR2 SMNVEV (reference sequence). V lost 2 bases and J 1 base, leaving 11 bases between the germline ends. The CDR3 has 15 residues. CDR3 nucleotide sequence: TGTGCCAGCAGTTTAGGTGTCAGACAGAACACTGAAGCTTTCTTT. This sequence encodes CASSLGVRQNTEAFF.

The CDR3 DNA reads as TGTGCCAGCAGCCAAATGACAGCGAACACTGAAGCTTTCTTT. This codes for CASSQMTANTEAFF. The rearrangement links TRBV3-1 (or the pseudogene TRBV3-2) to TRBJ1-1; perhaps TRBD1 as D (5 bases). The CDR3 is 14 residues long. Trimming removed 2 bases from V and 1 base from J, with 8 bases in between. The germline V gene has CDR1 LGHDT and CDR2 YNNKEL (reference sequence).

CDR3 loop: CAWSPPGRGDTGELFF. CDR3 DNA sequence: TGTGCCTGGAGTCCACCGGGCAGGGGGGACACCGGGGAGCTGTTTTTT. The rearrangement uses TRBV30 and TRBJ2-2, with D perhaps TRBD1 (7 bases). CDR3 length equals 16 residues. The germline V gene encodes CDR1 GTSNPN and CDR2 SVGIG (reference sequence). V was trimmed by 2 bases and J by 3 bases, leaving 16 bases between them.

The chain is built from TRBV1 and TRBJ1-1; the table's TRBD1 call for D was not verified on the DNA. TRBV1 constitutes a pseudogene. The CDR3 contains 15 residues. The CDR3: CTSSQPNTVNTEAFF. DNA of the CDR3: TGCACCAGCAGCCAACCAAACACCGTGAACACTGAAGCTTTCTTT.

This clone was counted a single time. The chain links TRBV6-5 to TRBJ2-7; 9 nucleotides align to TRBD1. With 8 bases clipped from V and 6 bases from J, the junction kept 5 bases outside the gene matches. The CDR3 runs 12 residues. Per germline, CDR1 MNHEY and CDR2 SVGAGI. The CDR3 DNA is TGTGCCAGCTGGGACAGGGAACTCGAGCAGTACTTC. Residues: CASWDRELEQYF.

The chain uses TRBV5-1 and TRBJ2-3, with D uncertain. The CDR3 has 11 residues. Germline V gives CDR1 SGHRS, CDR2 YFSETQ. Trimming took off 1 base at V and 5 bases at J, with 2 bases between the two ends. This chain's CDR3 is CASSLLDTQYF. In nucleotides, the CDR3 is TGCGCCAGCAGCTTGCTAGATACGCAGTATTTT.

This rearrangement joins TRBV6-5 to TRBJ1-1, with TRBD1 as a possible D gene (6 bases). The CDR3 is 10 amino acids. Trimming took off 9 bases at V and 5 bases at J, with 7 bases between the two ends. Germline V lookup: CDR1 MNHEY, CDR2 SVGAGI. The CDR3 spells CARQGTEAFF. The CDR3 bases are TGTGCCAGGCAGGGGACTGAAGCTTTCTTT.

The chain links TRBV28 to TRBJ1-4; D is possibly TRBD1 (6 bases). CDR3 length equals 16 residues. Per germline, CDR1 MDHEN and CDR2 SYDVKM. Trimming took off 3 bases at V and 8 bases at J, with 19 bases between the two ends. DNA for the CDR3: TGTGCCAGCAGTTTCCCAACGGGGGGCGCTCGGGAAAAACTGTTTTTT. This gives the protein CASSFPTGGAREKLFF. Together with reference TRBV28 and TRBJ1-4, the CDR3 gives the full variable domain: DVKVTQSSRYLVKRTGEKVFLECVQDMDHENMFWYRQDPGLGLRLIYFSYDVKMKEKGDIPEGYSVSREKKERFSLILESASTNQTSMYLCASSFPTGGAREKLFFGSGTQLSVL.

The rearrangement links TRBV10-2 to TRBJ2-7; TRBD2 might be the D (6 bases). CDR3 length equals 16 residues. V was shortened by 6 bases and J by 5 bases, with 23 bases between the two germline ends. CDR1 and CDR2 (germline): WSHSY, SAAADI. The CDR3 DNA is TGCGCCAGCAGACTAACCCCTAGCGACCGGCAGGACGAGCAGTACTTC. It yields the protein CASRLTPSDRQDEQYF.

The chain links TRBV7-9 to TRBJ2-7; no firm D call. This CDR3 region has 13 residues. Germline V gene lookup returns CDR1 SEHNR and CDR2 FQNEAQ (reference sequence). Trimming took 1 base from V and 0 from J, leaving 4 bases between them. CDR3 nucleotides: TGTGCCAGCAGCTTAGTGGCCTCCTACGAGCAGTACTTC. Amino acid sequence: CASSLVASYEQYF.

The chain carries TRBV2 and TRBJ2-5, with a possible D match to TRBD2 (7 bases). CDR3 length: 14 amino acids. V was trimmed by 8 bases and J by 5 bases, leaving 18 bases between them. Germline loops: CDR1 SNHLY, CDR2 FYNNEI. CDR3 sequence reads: CASRGRGAAETQYF. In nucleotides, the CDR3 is TGTGCCAGCCGTGGCCGGGGGGCCGCGGAGACCCAGTACTTC.

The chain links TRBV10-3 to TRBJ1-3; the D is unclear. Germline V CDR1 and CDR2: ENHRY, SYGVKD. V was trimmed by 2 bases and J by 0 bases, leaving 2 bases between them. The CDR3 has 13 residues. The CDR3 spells CAISELSGNTIYF. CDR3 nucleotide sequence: TGTGCCATCAGTGAGCTCTCTGGAAACACCATATATTTT.

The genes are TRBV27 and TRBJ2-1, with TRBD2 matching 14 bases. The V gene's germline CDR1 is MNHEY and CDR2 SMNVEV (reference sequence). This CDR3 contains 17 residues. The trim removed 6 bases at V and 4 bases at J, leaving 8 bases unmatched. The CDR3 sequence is CASRRRLAGGLYNEQFF. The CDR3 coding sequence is TGTGCCAGCAGACGTAGACTAGCGGGAGGGCTGTACAATGAGCAGTTCTTC.

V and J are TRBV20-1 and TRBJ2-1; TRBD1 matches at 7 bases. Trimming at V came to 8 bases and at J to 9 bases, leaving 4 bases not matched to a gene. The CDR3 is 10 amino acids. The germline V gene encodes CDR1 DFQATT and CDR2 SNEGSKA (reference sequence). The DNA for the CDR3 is TGCAGTTCACAGGGGTCTGAGCAGTTCTTC. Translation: CSSQGSEQFF.

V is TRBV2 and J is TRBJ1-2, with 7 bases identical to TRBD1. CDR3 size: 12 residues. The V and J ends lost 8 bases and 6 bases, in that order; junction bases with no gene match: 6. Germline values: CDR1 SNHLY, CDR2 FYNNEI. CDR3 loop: CASHPGTDGYTF. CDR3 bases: TGTGCCAGCCACCCCGGGACAGATGGCTACACCTTC.

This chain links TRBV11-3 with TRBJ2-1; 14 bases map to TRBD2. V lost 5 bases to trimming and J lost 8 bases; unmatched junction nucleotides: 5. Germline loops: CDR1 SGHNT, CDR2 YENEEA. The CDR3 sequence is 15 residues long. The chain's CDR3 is CASSPGLAGGDEQFF. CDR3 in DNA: TGTGCCAGCAGCCCTGGACTAGCGGGAGGCGATGAGCAGTTCTTC. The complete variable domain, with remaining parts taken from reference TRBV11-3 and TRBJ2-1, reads EAGVVQSPRYKIIEKKQPVAFWCNPISGHNTLYWYLQNLGQGPELLIRYENEEAVDDSQLPKDRFSAERLKGVDSTLKIQPAELGDSAVYLCASSPGLAGGDEQFFGPGTRLTVL.

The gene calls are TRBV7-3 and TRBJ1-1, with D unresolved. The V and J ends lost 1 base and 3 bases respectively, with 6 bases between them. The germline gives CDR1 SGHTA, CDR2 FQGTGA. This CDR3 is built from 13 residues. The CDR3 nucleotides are TGTGCCAGCAGCTTAATGAGTGACACTGAAGCTTTCTTT. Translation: CASSLMSDTEAFF.

The CDR3 DNA is TGTGCCAGCAATCACCAGATTGATTTGACAGATACGCAGTATTTT. It specifies CASNHQIDLTDTQYF. The gene calls are TRBV28 and TRBJ2-3; D is unresolved. V gave up 7 bases and J gave up 3 bases, with 17 bases separating them. The CDR3 sequence is 15 residues long. Germline-derived CDR1 and CDR2 are MDHEN and SYDVKM.

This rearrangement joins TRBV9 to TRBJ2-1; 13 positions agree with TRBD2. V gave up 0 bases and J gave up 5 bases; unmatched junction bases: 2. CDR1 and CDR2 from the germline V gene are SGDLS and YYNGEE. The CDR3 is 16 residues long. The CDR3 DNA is TGTGCCAGCAGCGTAGGGACTAGCGGGAGTCACAATGAGCAGTTCTTC. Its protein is CASSVGTSGSHNEQFF.

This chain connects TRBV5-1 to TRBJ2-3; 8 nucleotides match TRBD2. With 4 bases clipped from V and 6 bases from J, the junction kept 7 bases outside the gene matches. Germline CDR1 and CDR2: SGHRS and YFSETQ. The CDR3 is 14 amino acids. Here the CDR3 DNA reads TGCGCCAGCAGCCCCGGGAGGGCCGAGGATACGCAGTATTTT. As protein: CASSPGRAEDTQYF.

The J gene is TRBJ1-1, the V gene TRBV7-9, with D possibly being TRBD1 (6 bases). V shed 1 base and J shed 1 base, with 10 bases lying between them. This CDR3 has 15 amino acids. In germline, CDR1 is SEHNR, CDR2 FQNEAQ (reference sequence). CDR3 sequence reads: CASSLEGHRNTEAFF. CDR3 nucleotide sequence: TGTGCCAGCAGCTTAGAGGGACACAGGAACACTGAAGCTTTCTTT.

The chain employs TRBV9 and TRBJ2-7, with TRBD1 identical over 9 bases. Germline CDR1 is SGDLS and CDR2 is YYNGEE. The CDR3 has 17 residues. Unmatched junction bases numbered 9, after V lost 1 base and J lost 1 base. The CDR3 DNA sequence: TGTGCCAGCAGCGTACATTCTCCGGGACAGGGTTCCTACGAGCAGTACTTC. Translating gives CASSVHSPGQGSYEQYF. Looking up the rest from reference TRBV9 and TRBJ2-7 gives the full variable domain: DSGVTQTPKHLITATGQRVTLRCSPRSGDLSVYWYQQSLDQGLQFLIQYYNGEERAKGNILERFSAQQFPDLHSELNLSSLELGDSALYFCASSVHSPGQGSYEQYFGPGTRLTVT.